What follows are 23 T cell receptor beta chains derived from one specimen sequenced in a study of blood T cell repertoires in COVID-19. TCRdb's copy holds only in-frame clones and misses some; the assay was immunoSEQ multiplex PCR. The top ten clones hold approximately 6.8% of a sample with around 300,000 clones, approximately 90% of them seen once. Sequencing was performed on peripheral blood. These receptors were obtained from a woman under 40 with COVID-19, enrolled during active disease.

Concerning this clone itself: This specimen includes other DNA sequences encoding the same CDR3. This chain connects TRBV6-5 to TRBJ1-5; TRBD1 is a possible D gene (5 bases). V was clipped by 0 bases and J by 0 bases, with 6 bases between them. The CDR3 contains 15 residues. Looked up from germline, CDR1 is MNHEY and CDR2 is SVGAGI. CDR3 nucleotide sequence: TGTGCCAGCAGTTACTCCGGGGGTAGCAATCAGCCCCAGCATTTT. Encoded protein: CASSYSGGSNQPQHF.

V and J are TRBV18 and TRBJ2-5; D is undetermined. V was shortened by 3 bases and J by 5 bases, with 13 bases between the two germline ends. The CDR3 loop spans 14 amino acids. In germline, CDR1 is KGHSH, CDR2 LQKENI. CDR3 nucleotide sequence: TGTGCCAGCTCACCCCCCTCGAGGTTGGAGACCCAGTACTTC. Amino acids: CASSPPSRLETQYF.

The genes are TRBV5-1 and TRBJ1-2, with D possibly TRBD1 on 6 matching bases. The CDR3 length is 15 residues. Trimming removed 0 bases at V and 3 bases at J, with 12 bases between. Germline-derived CDR1 and CDR2 are SGHRS and YFSETQ. In nucleotides, the CDR3 is TGCGCCAGCAGCTTGGAGGGGGTAGGATACTATGGCTACACCTTC. This gives the protein CASSLEGVGYYGYTF. Based on the CDR3 plus reference TRBV5-1 and TRBJ1-2, the full variable domain is KAGVTQTPRYLIKTRGQQVTLSCSPISGHRSVSWYQQTPGQGLQFLFEYFSETQRNKGNFPGRFSGRQFSNSRSEMNVSTLELGDSALYLCASSLEGVGYYGYTFGSGTRLTVV.

CDR3 sequence reads: CASSTGQGGREQYF. The CDR3, as DNA: TGTGCCAGCAGTACGGGACAGGGTGGGCGCGAGCAGTACTTC. The chain combines TRBV27 with TRBJ2-7; 9 bases agree with TRBD1. The V segment lost 5 bases and the J segment 6 bases; nucleotides outside the gene matches: 8. The germline CDR1 and CDR2 sequences are MNHEY and SMNVEV (reference sequence). This CDR3 comprises 14 residues.

The chain employs TRBV10-1 and TRBJ2-5; TRBD1 matches at 9 bases. Germline V gene sequence: CDR1 WNHNN, CDR2 SYGVQD (reference sequence). The CDR3 spans 16 residues. The V segment lost 10 bases and the J segment 3 bases; nucleotides outside the gene matches: 15. This CDR3 reads CANVGPGTGKEETQYF. In DNA form, the CDR3 reads TGCGCCAACGTCGGACCCGGGACAGGGAAAGAAGAGACCCAGTACTTC.

V and J are TRBV2 and TRBJ2-7; TRBD2 matches at 7 bases. CDR1 is SNHLY and CDR2 is FYNNEI in the germline V gene. The CDR3 has 16 residues. After removal of 6 bases from V and 2 bases from J, the junction contained 13 bases not matched to a gene. CDR3 loop: CASSGRGKSGTYEQYF. The CDR3 DNA reads as TGTGCCAGCAGCGGCCGAGGTAAGAGCGGGACCTACGAGCAGTACTTC. Looking up the rest from reference TRBV2 and TRBJ2-7 gives the full variable domain: EPEVTQTPSHQVTQMGQEVILRCVPISNHLYFYWYRQILGQKVEFLVSFYNNEISEKSEIFDDQFSVERPDGSNFTLKIRSTKLEDSAMYFCASSGRGKSGTYEQYFGPGTRLTVT.

The rearrangement joins TRBV13 to TRBJ1-6, with D uncertain. The CDR3 consists of 14 residues. Trimming shortened V by 5 bases and J by 2 bases, and 7 bases separated the two germline ends. The germline V gene has CDR1 PRHDT and CDR2 FYEKMQ (reference sequence). CDR3: CASSILAYNSPLHF. The CDR3 DNA reads TGTGCCAGCAGCATCCTTGCCTATAATTCACCCCTCCACTTT.

V gene TRBV19 combines with J gene TRBJ2-1; 8 bases are shared with TRBD1. Germline CDR1 and CDR2: LNHDA and SQIVND (reference sequence). J was trimmed by 8 bases and V by 5 bases; bases with no gene match: 11. CDR3 size: 15 residues. The CDR3 loop is CASSDTPGTGDEQFF. The DNA for the CDR3 is TGTGCCAGTAGTGACACCCCCGGGACAGGCGATGAGCAGTTCTTC.

The rearrangement uses TRBV5-1 and TRBJ2-2; 7 bases are a match to TRBD1. This CDR3 is 15 amino acids long. The germline CDR1 and CDR2 sequences are SGHRS and YFSETQ. Germline trimming cut 2 bases from V and 0 bases from J; bases unmatched to any gene: 1. CDR3 sequence: CASSFTGANTGELFF. CDR3 DNA: TGCGCCAGCAGCTTTACAGGGGCGAACACCGGGGAGCTGTTTTTT.

The chain combines TRBV30 with TRBJ1-5; 8 bases are a match to TRBD1. Germline V gene lookup returns CDR1 GTSNPN and CDR2 SVGIG (reference sequence). J was trimmed by 7 bases and V by 5 bases; bases with no gene match: 10. The CDR3 covers 14 residues. The CDR3 here is CAWEDRGGVQPQHF. The CDR3 DNA reads as TGTGCCTGGGAAGACAGGGGAGGCGTGCAGCCCCAGCATTTT. Full variable domain (rest looked up from reference TRBV30 and TRBJ1-5): SQTIHQWPATLVQPVGSPLSLECTVEGTSNPNLYWYRQAAGRGLQLLFYSVGIGQISSEVPQNLSASRPQDRQFILSSKKLLLSDSGFYLCAWEDRGGVQPQHFGDGTRLSIL.

This clone was counted only a few times. This chain joins TRBV27 and TRBJ2-1, with 14 bases lining up with TRBD2. Germline loops: CDR1 MNHEY, CDR2 SMNVEV (reference sequence). V was clipped by 6 bases and J by 13 bases; unmatched bases: 8. The CDR3 runs to 14 residues. CDR3 DNA: TGTGCCAGCAGCCCGAGGGGGACTAGCGGGGGACAGTTCTTC. Its translation: CASSPRGTSGGQFF.

The table lists this clone with a count of one. The CDR3 sequence: CASSEGRVGWETQYF. CDR3 nucleotide sequence: TGTGCCAGCAGTGAAGGCAGGGTAGGGTGGGAGACCCAGTACTTC. The J gene is TRBJ2-5, the V gene TRBV6-1; perhaps TRBD1 as D (5 bases). The V end lost 1 base, the J end lost 5 bases, and 14 bases lay between the germline ends. The CDR3 has 15 residues. Germline V gene sequence: CDR1 MNHNS, CDR2 SASEGT.

This clone is a singleton in its sample. The chain couples TRBV5-1 to TRBJ1-2; TRBD1 matches 8 bases. Germline V gene data show CDR1 as SGHRS and CDR2 as YFSETQ. After removal of 3 bases from V and 7 bases from J, the junction contained 8 bases not matched to a gene. This CDR3 has 14 amino acids. The CDR3 nucleotides are TGCGCCAGCAGCTCCGGAGGACAGGGACCTGGCTACACCTTC. Its protein product is CASSSGGQGPGYTF.

The chain links TRBV7-8 to TRBJ2-2, with 9 bases that match TRBD2. The length of the CDR3 is 15 residues. V shed 6 bases, J shed 4 bases, and the junction held 6 bases outside the gene matches. Germline V gene lookup returns CDR1 SGHVS and CDR2 FQNEAQ. In nucleotides, the CDR3 is TGTGCCAGCAGTAGACTAGCGGTTATCACCGGGGAGCTGTTTTTT. This gives the protein CASSRLAVITGELFF.

This clone was found once. The chain uses TRBV2 and TRBJ2-2; 7 positions agree with TRBD1. The CDR3 loop spans 15 amino acids. Trimming at V came to 6 bases and at J to 3 bases, leaving 7 bases not matched to a gene. Germline CDR1 is SNHLY and CDR2 is FYNNEI. For the CDR3, the DNA is TGTGCCAGCAGCTTACAGGGGCGCCACACCGGGGAGCTGTTTTTT. Translation gives CASSLQGRHTGELFF.

CDR3 in DNA: TGTGCCAGCAGTTACTCGATTAGTAGCGGGACCACAGATACGCAGTATTTT. As protein: CASSYSISSGTTDTQYF. The V gene is TRBV6-2 or TRBV6-3, the J gene TRBJ2-3; TRBD2 agrees at 8 bases. The CDR3 length is 17 residues. Looked up from germline, CDR1 is MNHEY and CDR2 is SVGEGT. V lost 0 bases and J lost 2; bases outside the gene matches: 7.

This chain uses TRBV9 with TRBJ1-1, with unresolved D. The CDR3 runs 18 residues. Trimming shortened V by 0 bases and J by 0 bases, and 18 bases separated the two germline ends. Germline V CDR1 and CDR2: SGDLS, YYNGEE. As DNA, the CDR3 is TGTGCCAGCAGCGTAGATGTACATCCGCCCCCCATGAACACTGAAGCTTTCTTT. Its translation: CASSVDVHPPPMNTEAFF.

The chain recombines TRBV12-5 with TRBJ2-5; 12 bases match TRBD2. Germline CDR1 is LGHNT and CDR2 is FRNRAP. The CDR3 runs to 16 residues. V lost 1 base to trimming and J lost 4 bases; unmatched junction nucleotides: 4. The CDR3 bases are TGTGCTAGTGGTTTGGGACTAGCGGGAGAGTCAGAGACCCAGTACTTC. Residues: CASGLGLAGESETQYF.

A few counts support this clone. The CDR3 DNA is TGCACCAGCACCTCGAGTAGCGGGAGGTGCAACGAGCAGTACTTC. Amino acid sequence: CTSTSSSGRCNEQYF. The chain employs TRBV1 and TRBJ2-7; no check of the table's D call, TRBD2, against the DNA was made. TRBV1 corresponds to a pseudogene. The CDR3 runs to 15 residues.

Here the CDR3 reads CASTTMRGFGDSPLHF. CDR3 nucleotides: TGTGCCAGCACTACTATGCGGGGGTTCGGGGATTCACCCCTCCACTTT. J is TRBJ1-6 and V is TRBV6-6, with D possibly being TRBD1 (5 bases). This CDR3 is 16 amino acids long. The germline CDR1 and CDR2 sequences are MNHNY and SVGAGI (reference sequence). Between the trimmed V and J ends, which lost 7 bases and 8 bases, there was a span of 21 bases.

The chain uses TRBV29-1 and TRBJ2-7, with TRBD1 identical over 7 bases. The CDR3 sequence is 14 residues long. The trim removed 2 bases at V and 2 bases at J, leaving 6 bases unmatched. The V gene's germline CDR1 is SQVTM and CDR2 ANQGSEA. CDR3 loop: CSVEWSGGTYEQYF. CDR3 DNA sequence: TGCAGCGTTGAATGGTCAGGGGGAACCTACGAGCAGTACTTC.

The chain has TRBV27 and TRBJ2-1, with 13 bases matching TRBD2. V was pared by 5 bases and J by 6 bases, with 4 bases of the junction left unmatched. This CDR3 region has 15 residues. Germline V gene data show CDR1 as MNHEY and CDR2 as SMNVEV (reference sequence). CDR3 sequence reads: CASSPGTSGTNEQFF. For the CDR3, the DNA is TGTGCCAGCAGTCCAGGGACTAGCGGGACCAATGAGCAGTTCTTC.

V and J are TRBV5-1 and TRBJ2-5; 11 bases line up with TRBD2. Germline V gene lookup returns CDR1 SGHRS and CDR2 YFSETQ. Trimming removed 7 bases from V and 4 bases from J; junction bases left unmatched: 9. CDR3 length equals 15 residues. CDR3 protein: CASGASGGRVETQYF. DNA of the CDR3: TGCGCCAGCGGAGCTAGCGGGGGGAGGGTAGAGACCCAGTACTTC.